One TCR beta chain is described in this entry. The target antigen is unknown. The data were taken from a study of cytomegalovirus exposure and HLA in healthy donors. Study overall: Early released data comprised around 85 million unique TCRs from HLA-typed donors.

This CDR3 is built from 17 residues. V lost 3 bases and J 6 bases, leaving 21 bases between the germline ends. Per germline, CDR1 SGHRS and CDR2 YFSETQ. The PCR contained 60 Vbeta and 13 Jbeta primers. This table comes from immunoSEQ multiplex PCR, and its TCRdb copy is limited to in-frame clones, with some not included. Of approximately 120,000 clones listed, roughly 70% are singletons. Study-wide findings and caveats: In a later analysis, 16,951 TCR beta sequences were associated with HLA alleles at 0.05 false discovery rate. Several of the most significant clusters appeared linked to common viral pathogens, based on a later analysis. Cytomegalovirus status, reportedly, was diagnosed with high specificity and sensitivity by the classifier.

This receptor was identified in a man aged 40-50 years in good health and CMV-seronegative. The rearrangement uses TRBV5-1 and TRBJ2-2; D gene ambiguous. The sample was PBMCs. The CDR3: CASSSGSRLEFPGELFF. Written as DNA, the CDR3 is TGCGCCAGCAGCTCGGGTTCGAGGTTGGAGTTCCCCGGGGAGCTGTTTTTT.